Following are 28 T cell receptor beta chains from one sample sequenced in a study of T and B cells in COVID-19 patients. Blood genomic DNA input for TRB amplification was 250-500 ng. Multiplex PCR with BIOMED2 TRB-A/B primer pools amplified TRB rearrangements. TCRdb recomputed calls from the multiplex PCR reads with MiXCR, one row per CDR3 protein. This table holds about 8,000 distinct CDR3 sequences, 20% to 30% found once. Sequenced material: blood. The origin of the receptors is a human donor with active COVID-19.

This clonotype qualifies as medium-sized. CDR3 in amino acids: CASMVAQEAFF. In DNA form, the CDR3 reads TGTGCCAGTATGGTCGCGCAAGAAGCTTTCTTT. V and J are TRBV19 and TRBJ1-1; no definite D call. Trimming pared 7 bases from V and 8 bases from J, leaving 11 bases between. CDR1 is LNHDA and CDR2 is SQIVND in the germline V gene (reference sequence). This CDR3 has 11 amino acids.

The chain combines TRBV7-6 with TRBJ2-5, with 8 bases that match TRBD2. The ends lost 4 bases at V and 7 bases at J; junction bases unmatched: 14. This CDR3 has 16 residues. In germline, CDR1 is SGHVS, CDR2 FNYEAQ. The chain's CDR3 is CASSSQRGLFLGTQYF. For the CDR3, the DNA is TGTGCCAGCAGCTCGCAGCGGGGGCTCTTCCTGGGGACCCAGTACTTC.

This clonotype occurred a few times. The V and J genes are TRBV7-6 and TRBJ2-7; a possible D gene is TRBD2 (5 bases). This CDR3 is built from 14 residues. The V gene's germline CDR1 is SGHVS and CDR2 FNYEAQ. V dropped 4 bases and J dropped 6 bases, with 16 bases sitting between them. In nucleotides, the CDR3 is TGTGCCAGCAGCTCCCTTGGAGGCGGTTTCGAGCAGTACTTC. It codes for CASSSLGGGFEQYF.

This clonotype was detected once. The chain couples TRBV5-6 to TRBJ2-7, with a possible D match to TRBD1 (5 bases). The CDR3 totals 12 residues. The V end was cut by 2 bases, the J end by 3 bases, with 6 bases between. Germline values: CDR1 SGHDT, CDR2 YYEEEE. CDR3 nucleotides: TGTGCCAGCAGCTTCCAGGGCTACGAGCAGTACTTC. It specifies CASSFQGYEQYF.

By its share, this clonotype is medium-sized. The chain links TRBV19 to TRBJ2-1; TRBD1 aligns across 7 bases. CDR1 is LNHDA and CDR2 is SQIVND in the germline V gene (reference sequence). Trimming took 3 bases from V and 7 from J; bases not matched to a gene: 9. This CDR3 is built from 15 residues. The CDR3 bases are TGTGCCAGTAGTATTTTTGGCGACAGGGTTAATGAGCAGTTCTTC. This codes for CASSIFGDRVNEQFF. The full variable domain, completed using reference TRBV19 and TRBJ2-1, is DGGITQSPKYLFRKEGQNVTLSCEQNLNHDAMYWYRQDPGQGLRLIYYSQIVNDFQKGDIAEGYSVSREKKESFPLTVTSAQKNPTAFYLCASSIFGDRVNEQFFGPGTRLTVL.

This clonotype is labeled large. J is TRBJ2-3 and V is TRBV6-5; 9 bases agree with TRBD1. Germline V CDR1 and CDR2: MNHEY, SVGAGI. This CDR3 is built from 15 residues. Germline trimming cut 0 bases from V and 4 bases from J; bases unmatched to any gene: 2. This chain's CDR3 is CASSYSTGGADTQYF. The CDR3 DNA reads TGTGCCAGCAGTTACTCCACAGGGGGCGCAGATACGCAGTATTTT.

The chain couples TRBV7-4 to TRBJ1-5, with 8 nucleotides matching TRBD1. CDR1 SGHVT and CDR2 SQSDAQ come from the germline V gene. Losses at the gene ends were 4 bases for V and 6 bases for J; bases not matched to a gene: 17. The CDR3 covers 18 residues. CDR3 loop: CASSSLQATGALAQPQHF. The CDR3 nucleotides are TGTGCCAGCAGCTCCTTACAAGCGACAGGGGCCCTGGCTCAGCCCCAGCATTTT.

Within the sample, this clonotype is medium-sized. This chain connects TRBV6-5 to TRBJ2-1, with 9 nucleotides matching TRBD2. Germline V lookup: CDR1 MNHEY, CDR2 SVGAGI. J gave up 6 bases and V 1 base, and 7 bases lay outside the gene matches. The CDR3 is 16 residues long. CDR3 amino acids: CASSYYLAGLPNEQFF. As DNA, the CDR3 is TGTGCCAGCAGTTACTACCTAGCGGGGCTGCCCAATGAGCAGTTCTTC.

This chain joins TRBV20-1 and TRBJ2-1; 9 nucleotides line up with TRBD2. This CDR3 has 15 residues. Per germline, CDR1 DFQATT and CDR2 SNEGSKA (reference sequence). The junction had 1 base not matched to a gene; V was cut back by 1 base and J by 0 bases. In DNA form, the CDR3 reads TGCAGTGCTAGAGGCGGGGGGGGCTCCTACAATGAGCAGTTCTTC. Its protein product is CSARGGGGSYNEQFF.

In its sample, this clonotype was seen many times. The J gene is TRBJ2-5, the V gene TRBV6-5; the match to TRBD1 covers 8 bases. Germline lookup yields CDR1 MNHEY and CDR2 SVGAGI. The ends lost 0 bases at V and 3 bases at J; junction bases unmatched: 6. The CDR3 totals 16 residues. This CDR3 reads CASSYSPTGVKETQYF. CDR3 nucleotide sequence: TGTGCCAGCAGTTACTCTCCGACAGGGGTGAAAGAGACCCAGTACTTC.

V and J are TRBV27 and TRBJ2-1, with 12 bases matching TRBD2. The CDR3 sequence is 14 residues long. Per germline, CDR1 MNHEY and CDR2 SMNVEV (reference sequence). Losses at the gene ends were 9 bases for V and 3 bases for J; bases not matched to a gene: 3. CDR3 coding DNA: TGTGCCAGATGGACTAGCGGGAACTACAATGAGCAGTTCTTC. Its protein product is CARWTSGNYNEQFF.

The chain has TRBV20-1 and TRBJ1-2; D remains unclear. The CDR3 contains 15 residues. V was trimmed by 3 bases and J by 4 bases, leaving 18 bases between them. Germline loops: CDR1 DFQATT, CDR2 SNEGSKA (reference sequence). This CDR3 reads CSASPDTLGIYGYTF. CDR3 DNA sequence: TGCAGTGCTAGCCCAGACACCCTAGGGATCTATGGCTACACCTTC.

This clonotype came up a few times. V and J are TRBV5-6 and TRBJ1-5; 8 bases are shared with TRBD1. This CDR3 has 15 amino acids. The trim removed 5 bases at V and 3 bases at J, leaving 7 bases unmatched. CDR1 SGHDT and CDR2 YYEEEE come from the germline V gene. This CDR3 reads CASSSWGQVNQPQHF. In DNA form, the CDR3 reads TGTGCCAGCAGTTCCTGGGGACAGGTCAATCAGCCCCAGCATTTT.

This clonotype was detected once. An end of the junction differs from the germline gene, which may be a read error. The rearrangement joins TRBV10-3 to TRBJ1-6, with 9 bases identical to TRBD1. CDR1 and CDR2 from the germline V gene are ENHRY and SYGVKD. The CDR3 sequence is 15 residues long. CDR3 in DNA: TGTGCCATGAGTGGGGGGACAGGGAGTAACTCACCCCTCCACTTT. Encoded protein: CAMSGGTGSNSPLHF.

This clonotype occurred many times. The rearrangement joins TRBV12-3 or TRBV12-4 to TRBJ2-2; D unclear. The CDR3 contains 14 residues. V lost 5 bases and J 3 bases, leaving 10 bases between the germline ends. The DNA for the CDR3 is TGTGCCAGCAGTCCCGGTTGGGACACCGGGGAGCTGTTTTTT. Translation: CASSPGWDTGELFF.

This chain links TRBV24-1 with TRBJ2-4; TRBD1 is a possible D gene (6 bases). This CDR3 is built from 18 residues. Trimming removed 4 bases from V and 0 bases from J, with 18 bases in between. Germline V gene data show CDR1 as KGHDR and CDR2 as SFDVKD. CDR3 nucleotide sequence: TGTGCCACCAGTGACCTAGAGGGACAACGACTAGCCAAAAACATTCAGTACTTC. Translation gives CATSDLEGQRLAKNIQYF.

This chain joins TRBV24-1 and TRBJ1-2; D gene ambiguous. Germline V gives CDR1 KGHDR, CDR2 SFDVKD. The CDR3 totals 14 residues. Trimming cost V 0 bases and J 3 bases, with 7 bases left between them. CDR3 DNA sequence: TGTGCCACCAGTGATTTGGGCAGGCACTATGGCTACACCTTC. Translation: CATSDLGRHYGYTF.

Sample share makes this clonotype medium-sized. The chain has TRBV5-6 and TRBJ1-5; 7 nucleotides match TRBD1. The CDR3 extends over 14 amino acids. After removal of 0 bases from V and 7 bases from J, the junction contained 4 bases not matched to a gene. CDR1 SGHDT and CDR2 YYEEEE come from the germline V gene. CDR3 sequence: CASSLGRGGQPQHF. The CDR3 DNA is TGTGCCAGCAGCTTGGGCAGGGGGGGCCAGCCCCAGCATTTT.

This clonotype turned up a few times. The CDR3 DNA reads TGTGCCTGGAGTCGGGATGATCTCTATGGCTACACCTTC. Its protein is CAWSRDDLYGYTF. V is TRBV30 and J is TRBJ1-2; D is unresolved. In germline, CDR1 is GTSNPN, CDR2 SVGIG (reference sequence). There are 13 residues in the CDR3. Trimming took 2 bases from V and 4 from J, leaving 11 bases between them.

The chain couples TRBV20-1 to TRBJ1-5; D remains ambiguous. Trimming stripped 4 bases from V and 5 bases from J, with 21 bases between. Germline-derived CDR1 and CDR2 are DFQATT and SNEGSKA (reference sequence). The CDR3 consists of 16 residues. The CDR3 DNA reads TGCAGTGCTAAGAATGGAGCTGGGTCGCCTCATCAGCCCCAGCATTTT. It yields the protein CSAKNGAGSPHQPQHF.

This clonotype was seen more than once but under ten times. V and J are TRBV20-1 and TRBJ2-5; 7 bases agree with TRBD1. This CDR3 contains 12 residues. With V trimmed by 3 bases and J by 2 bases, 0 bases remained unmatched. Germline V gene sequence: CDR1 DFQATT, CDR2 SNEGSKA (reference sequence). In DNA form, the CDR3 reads TGCAGTGCTAGGACAGGGCAAGAGACCCAGTACTTC. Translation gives CSARTGQETQYF.

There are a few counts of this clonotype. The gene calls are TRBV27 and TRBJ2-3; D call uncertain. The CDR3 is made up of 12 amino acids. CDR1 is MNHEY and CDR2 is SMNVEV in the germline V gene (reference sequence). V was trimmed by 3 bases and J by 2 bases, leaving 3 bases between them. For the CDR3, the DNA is TGTGCCAGCAGTTTCCCCACAGATACGCAGTATTTT. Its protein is CASSFPTDTQYF.

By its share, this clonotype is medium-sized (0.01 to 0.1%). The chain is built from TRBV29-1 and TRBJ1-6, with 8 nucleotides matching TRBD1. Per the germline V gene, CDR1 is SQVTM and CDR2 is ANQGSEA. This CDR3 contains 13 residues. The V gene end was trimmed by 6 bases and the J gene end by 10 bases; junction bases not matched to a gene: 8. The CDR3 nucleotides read TGCAGCGTCCGGACAGGGTTGGGGTCACCCCTCCACTTT. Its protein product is CSVRTGLGSPLHF.

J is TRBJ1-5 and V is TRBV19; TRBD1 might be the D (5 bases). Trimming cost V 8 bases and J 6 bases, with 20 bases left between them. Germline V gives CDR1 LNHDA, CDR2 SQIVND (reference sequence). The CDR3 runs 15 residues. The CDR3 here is CASHRALGGAQPQHF. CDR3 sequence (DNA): TGTGCCAGTCATCGGGCCCTCGGTGGGGCTCAGCCCCAGCATTTT.

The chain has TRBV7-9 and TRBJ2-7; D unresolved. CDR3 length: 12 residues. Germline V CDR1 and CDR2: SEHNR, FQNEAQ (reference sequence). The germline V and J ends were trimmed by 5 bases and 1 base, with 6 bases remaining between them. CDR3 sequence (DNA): TGTGCCAGCAGCCCAATATCCTACGAGCAGTACTTC. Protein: CASSPISYEQYF.

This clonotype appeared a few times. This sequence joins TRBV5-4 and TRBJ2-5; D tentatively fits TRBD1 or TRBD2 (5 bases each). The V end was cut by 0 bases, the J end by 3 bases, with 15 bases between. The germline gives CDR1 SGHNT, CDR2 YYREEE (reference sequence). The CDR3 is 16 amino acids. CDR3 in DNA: TGTGCCAGCAGCTTGGGGGGCCCCGGGACGGAAGAGACCCAGTACTTC. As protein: CASSLGGPGTEETQYF.

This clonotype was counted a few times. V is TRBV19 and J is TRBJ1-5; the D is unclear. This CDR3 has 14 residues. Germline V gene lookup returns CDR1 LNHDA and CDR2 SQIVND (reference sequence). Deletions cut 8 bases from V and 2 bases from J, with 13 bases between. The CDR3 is CASLPARGNQPQHF. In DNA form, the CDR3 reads TGTGCCAGTCTCCCGGCGCGGGGCAATCAGCCCCAGCATTTT.

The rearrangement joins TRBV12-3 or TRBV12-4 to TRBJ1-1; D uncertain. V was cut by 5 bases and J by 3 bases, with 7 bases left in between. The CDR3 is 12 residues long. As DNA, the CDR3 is TGTGCCAGCAGTCGCTGGGACACTGAAGCTTTCTTT. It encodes CASSRWDTEAFF.